The clone carrying this T cell receptor (beta chain) has only a few counts. This record comes from a study of blood T cell repertoires in COVID-19. The data were produced by immunoSEQ multiplex PCR, yet TCRdb's version contains in-frame clones alone and is incomplete. The sample lists 60,000 to 70,000 clones, under 85% occurring once. Trimming took 0 bases from V and 2 from J, leaving 14 bases between them. There are 17 residues in the CDR3. CDR1 GTSNPN and CDR2 SVGIG come from the germline V gene (reference sequence). Input material: peripheral blood. The chain has TRBV30 and TRBJ2-6; D is perhaps TRBD2 (6 bases). This clonotype was obtained from a woman aged 70-85 years with acute or convalescent COVID-19. The CDR3, as DNA: TGTGCCTGGAGTGTTGGTGGGGCGGGGACTGGGGCCAACGTCCTGACTTTC. This codes for CAWSVGGAGTGANVLTF.